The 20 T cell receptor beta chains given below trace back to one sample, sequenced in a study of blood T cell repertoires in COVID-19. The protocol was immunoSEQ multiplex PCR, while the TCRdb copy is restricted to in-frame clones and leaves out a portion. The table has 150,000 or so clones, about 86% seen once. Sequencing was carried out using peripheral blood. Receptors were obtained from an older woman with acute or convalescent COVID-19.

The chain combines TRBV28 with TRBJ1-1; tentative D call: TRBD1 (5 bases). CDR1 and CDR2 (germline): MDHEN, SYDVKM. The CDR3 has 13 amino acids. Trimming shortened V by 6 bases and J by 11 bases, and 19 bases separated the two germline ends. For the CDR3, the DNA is TGTGCCAGCAGGTCCCCAGGCGGGGGTGGGGCTTTCTTT. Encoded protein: CASRSPGGGGAFF.

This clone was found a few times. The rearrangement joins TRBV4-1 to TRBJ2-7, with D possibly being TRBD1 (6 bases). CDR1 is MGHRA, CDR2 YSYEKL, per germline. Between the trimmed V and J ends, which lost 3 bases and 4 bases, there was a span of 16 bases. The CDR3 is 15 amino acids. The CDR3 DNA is TGCGCCAGCAGCCACGCCCCGGTCAGGGGATACGAGCAGTACTTC. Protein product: CASSHAPVRGYEQYF.

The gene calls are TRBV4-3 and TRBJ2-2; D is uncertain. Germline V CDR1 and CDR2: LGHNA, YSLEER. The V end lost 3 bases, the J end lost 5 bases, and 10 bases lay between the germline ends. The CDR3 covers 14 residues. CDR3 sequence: CASSQAIRTGELFF. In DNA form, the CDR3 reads TGCGCCAGCAGCCAGGCTATCAGGACCGGGGAGCTGTTTTTT.

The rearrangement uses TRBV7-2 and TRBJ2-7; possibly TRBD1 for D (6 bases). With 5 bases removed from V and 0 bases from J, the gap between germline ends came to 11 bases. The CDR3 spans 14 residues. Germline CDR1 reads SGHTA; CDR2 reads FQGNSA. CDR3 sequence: CASSNNRASYEQYF. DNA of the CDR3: TGTGCCAGCAGCAACAACAGGGCCTCCTACGAGCAGTACTTC.

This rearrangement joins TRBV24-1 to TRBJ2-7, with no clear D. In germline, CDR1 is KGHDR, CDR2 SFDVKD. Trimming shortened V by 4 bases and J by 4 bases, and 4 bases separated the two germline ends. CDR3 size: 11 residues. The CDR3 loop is CATSDTYEQYF. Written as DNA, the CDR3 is TGTGCCACCAGTGACACATACGAGCAGTACTTC.

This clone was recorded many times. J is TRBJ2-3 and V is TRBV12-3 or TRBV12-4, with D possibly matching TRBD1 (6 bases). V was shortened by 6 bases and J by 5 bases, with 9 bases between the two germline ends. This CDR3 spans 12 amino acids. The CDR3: CASRGAQDTQYF. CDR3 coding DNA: TGTGCCAGCAGGGGGGCCCAAGATACGCAGTATTTT.

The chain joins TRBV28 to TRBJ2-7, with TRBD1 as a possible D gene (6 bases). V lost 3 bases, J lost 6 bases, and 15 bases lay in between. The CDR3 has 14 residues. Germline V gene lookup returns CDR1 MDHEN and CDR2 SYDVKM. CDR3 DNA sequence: TGTGCCAGCAGTTTCAGGGGCTCAGTCCCCGAGCAGTACTTC. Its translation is CASSFRGSVPEQYF.

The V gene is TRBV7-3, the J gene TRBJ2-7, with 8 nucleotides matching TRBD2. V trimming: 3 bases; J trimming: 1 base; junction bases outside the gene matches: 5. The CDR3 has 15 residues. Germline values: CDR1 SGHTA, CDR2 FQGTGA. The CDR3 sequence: CASSFSGGRSYEQYF. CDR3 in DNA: TGTGCCAGCAGCTTCAGCGGGGGAAGGTCCTACGAGCAGTACTTC.

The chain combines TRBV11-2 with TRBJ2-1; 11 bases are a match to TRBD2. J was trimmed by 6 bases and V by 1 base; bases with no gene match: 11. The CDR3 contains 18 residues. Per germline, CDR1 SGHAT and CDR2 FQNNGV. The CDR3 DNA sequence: TGTGCCAGCAGCTTAGGGGCCCTACTAGCGGGGGAGGGCAATGAGCAGTTCTTC. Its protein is CASSLGALLAGEGNEQFF. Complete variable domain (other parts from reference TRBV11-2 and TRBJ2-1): EAGVAQSPRYKIIEKRQSVAFWCNPISGHATLYWYQQILGQGPKLLIQFQNNGVVDDSQLPKDRFSAERLKGVDSTLKIQPAKLEDSAVYLCASSLGALLAGEGNEQFFGPGTRLTVL.

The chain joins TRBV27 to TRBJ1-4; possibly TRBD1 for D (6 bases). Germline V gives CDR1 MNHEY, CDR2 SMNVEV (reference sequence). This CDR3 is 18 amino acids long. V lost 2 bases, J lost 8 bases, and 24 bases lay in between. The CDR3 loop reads CASSLRSRGRAREEKLFF. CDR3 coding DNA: TGTGCCAGCAGTTTAAGGTCCAGGGGCCGCGCAAGGGAAGAAAAACTGTTTTTT.

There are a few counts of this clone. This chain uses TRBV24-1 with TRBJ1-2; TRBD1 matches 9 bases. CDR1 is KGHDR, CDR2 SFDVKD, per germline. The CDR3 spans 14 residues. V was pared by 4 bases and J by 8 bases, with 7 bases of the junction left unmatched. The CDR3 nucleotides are TGTGCCACCAGTGACGAACAGGGGGCTCGGGGCTACACCTTC. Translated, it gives CATSDEQGARGYTF.

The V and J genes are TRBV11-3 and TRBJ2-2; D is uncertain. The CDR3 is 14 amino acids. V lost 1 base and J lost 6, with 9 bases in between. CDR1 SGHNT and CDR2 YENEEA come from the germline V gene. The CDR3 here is CASSLVPFSGELFF. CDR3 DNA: TGTGCCAGCAGCTTAGTCCCATTTTCCGGGGAGCTGTTTTTT.

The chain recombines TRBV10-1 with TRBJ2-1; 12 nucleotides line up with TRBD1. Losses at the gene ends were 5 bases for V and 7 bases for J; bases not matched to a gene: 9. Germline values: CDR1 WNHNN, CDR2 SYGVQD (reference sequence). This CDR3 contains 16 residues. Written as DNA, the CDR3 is TGCGCCAGCAGTTCCAGAGGGACAGGGGGCAAGAATGAGCAGTTCTTC. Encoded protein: CASSSRGTGGKNEQFF.

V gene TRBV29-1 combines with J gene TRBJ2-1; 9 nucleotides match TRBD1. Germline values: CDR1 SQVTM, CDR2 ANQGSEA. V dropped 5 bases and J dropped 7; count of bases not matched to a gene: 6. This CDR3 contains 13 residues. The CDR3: CSVFRDRVNEQFF. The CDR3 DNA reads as TGCAGCGTTTTCCGGGACAGGGTAAATGAGCAGTTCTTC.

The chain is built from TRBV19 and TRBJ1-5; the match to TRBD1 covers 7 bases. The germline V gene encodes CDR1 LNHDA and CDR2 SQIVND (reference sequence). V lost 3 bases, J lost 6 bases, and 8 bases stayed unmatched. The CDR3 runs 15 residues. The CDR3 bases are TGTGCCAGTAGTATCTCGCAGGGGGAAGGTCAGCCCCAGCATTTT. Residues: CASSISQGEGQPQHF.

The CDR3 nucleotides read TGTGCCAGCAGTTTTGGGGCAGGAAGACCACCCCTCCACTTT. Protein: CASSFGAGRPPLHF. This sequence joins TRBV28 and TRBJ1-6, with D possibly TRBD1 on 5 matching bases. V lost 3 bases and J 11 bases, leaving 14 bases between the germline ends. Germline values: CDR1 MDHEN, CDR2 SYDVKM. The CDR3 length is 14 residues.

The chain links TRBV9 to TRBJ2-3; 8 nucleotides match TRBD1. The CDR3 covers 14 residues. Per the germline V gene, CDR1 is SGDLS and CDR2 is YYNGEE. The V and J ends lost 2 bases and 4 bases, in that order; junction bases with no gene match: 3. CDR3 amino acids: CASSVGQGADTQYF. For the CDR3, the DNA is TGTGCCAGCAGCGTCGGACAGGGTGCAGATACGCAGTATTTT.

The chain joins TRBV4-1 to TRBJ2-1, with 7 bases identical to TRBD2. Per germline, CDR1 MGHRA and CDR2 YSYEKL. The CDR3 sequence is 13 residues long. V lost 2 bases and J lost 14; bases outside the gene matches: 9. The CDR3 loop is CASSQTGGPEEFF. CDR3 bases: TGCGCCAGCAGCCAAACGGGGGGACCAGAGGAGTTCTTC.

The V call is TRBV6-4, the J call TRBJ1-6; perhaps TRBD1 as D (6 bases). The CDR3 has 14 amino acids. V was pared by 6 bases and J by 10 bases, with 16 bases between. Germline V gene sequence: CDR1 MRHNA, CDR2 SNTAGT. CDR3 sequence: CASRSAADRSPLHF. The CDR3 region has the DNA TGTGCCAGCAGGAGCGCTGCCGACAGGTCACCCCTCCACTTT.

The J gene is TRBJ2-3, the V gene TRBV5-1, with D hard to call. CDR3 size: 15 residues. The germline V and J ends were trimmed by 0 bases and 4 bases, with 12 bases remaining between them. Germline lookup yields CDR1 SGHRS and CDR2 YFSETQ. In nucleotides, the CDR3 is TGCGCCAGCAGCTTGGGCCACAGATCCGCAGATACGCAGTATTTT. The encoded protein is CASSLGHRSADTQYF.